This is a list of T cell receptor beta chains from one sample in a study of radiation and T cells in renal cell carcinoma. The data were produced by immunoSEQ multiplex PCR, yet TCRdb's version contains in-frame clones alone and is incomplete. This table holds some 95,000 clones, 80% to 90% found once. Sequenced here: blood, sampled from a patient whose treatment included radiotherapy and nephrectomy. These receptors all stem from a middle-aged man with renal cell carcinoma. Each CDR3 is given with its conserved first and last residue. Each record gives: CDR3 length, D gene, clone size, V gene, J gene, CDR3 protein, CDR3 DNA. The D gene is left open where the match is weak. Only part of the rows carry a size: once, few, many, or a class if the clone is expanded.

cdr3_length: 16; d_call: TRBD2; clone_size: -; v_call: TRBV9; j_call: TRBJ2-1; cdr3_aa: CASSPSSAGGSGEQFF; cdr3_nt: TGTGCCAGCAGCCCGAGTTCAGCGGGGGGTTCAGGTGAGCAGTTCTTC
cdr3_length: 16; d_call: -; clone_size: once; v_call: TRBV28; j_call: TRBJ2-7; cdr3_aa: CASSLWALGSSYEQYF; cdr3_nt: TGTGCCAGCAGTTTATGGGCGTTGGGGAGCTCCTACGAGCAGTACTTC
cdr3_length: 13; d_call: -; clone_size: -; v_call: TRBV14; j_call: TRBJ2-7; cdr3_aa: CASSQRQYYEQYF; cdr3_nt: TGTGCCAGCAGCCAGCGGCAGTACTACGAGCAGTACTTC
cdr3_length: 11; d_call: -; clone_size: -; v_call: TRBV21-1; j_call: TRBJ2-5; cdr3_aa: CASSKTETQYF; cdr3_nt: TGTGCCAGCAGCAAAACAGAGACCCAGTACTTC
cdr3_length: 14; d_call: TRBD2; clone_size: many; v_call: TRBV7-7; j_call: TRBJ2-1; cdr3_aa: CASSPELAGNEQFF; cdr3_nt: TGTGCTAGCAGCCCGGAGCTAGCGGGGAACGAGCAGTTCTTC
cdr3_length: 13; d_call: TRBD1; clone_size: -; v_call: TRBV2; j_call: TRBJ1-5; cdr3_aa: CASRQTGDQPQHF; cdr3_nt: TGTGCCAGCAGACAGACAGGGGATCAGCCCCAGCATTTT
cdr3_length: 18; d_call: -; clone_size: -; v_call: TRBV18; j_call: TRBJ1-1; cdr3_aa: CASSPLSGAIAENTEAFF; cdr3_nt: TGTGCCAGCTCACCACTTTCCGGGGCTATTGCGGAGAACACTGAAGCTTTCTTT
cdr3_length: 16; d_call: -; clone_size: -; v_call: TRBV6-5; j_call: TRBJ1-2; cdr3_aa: CASSYLGDIRVQGYTF; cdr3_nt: TGTGCCAGCAGTTACTTGGGTGACATAAGGGTCCAAGGCTACACCTTC
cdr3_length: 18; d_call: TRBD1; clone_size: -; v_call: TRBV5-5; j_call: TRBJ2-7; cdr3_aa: CASSLRTGGGYTSYEQYF; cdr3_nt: TGTGCCAGCAGCCTTCGGACAGGGGGGGGTTACACCTCCTACGAGCAGTACTTC
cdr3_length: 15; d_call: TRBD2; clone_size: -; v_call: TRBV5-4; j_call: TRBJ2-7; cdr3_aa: CASSLSGRHSYEQYF; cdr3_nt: TGTGCCAGCAGCCTTAGCGGGAGGCACTCCTACGAGCAGTACTTC
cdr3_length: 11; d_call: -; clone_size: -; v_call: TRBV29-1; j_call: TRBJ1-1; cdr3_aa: CSVGESAEAFF; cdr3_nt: TGCAGCGTGGGGGAGAGCGCTGAAGCTTTCTTT
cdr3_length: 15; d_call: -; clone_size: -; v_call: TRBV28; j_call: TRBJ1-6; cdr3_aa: CASSLHARVNSPLHF; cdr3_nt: TGTGCCAGCAGTTTACACGCCAGGGTAAATTCACCCCTCCACTTT
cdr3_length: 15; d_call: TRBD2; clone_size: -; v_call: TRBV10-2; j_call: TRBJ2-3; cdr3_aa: CASRKSGTTTDTQYF; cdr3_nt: TGCGCCAGCAGGAAATCAGGGACTACCACAGATACGCAGTATTTT
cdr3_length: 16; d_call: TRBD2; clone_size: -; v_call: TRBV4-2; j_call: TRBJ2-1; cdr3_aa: CASSQDRAGVDNEQFF; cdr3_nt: TGTGCCAGCAGCCAAGACCGGGCGGGAGTCGACAATGAGCAGTTCTTC
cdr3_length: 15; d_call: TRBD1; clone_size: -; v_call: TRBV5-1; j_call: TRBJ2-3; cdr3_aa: CASSSTSTGADTQYF; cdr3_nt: TGCGCCAGCAGCTCGACTTCGACAGGGGCAGATACGCAGTATTTT
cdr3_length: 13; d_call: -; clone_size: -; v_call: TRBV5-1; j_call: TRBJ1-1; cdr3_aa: CASSLTGGTEAFF; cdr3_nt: TGCGCCAGCAGCCTAACGGGGGGCACTGAAGCTTTCTTT
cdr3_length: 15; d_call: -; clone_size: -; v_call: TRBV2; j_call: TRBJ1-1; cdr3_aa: CASSDWRLRNTEAFF; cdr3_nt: TGTGCCAGCAGTGATTGGAGGTTGCGGAACACTGAAGCTTTCTTT
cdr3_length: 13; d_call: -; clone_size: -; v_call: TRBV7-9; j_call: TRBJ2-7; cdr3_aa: CASSSRVLREQYF; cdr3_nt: TGTGCCAGTTCATCCCGGGTCCTCCGGGAGCAGTACTTC
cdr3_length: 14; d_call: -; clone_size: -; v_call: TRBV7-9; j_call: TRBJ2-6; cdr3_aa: CASSGTPGANVLTF; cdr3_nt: TGTGCCAGCAGCGGTACACCTGGGGCCAACGTCCTGACTTTC
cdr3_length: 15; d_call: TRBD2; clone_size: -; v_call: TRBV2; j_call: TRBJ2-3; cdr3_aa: CASSGLAGFTDTQYF; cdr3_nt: TGTGCCAGCAGTGGACTAGCGGGATTCACAGATACGCAGTATTTT
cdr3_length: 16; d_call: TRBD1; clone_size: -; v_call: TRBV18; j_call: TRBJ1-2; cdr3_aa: CASSLPGQGNYYGYTF; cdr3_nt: TGTGCCAGCTCACTCCCGGGACAGGGTAATTACTATGGCTACACCTTC
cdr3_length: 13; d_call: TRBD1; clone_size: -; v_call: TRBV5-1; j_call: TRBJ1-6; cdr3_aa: CASSEGQGSPLHF; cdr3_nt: TGCGCCAGCAGCGAGGGACAGGGATCACCCCTCCACTTT
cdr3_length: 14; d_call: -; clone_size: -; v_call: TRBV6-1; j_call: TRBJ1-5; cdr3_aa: CASSEEGPRQPQHF; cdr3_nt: TGTGCCAGCAGTGAAGAGGGGCCTCGGCAGCCCCAGCATTTT
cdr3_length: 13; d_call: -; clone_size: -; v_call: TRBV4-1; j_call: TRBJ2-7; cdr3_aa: CASSHTLGEEQYF; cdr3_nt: TGCGCCAGCAGCCACACCCTGGGGGAGGAGCAGTACTTC
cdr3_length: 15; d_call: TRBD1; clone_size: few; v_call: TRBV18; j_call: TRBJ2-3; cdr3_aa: CASSGWDSSTDTQYF; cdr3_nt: TGTGCCAGCTCAGGATGGGACAGTAGCACAGATACGCAGTATTTT
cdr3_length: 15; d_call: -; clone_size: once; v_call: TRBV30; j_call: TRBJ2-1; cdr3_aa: CAWRLSMGSYNEQFF; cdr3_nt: TGTGCCTGGAGGCTCTCCATGGGCTCCTACAATGAGCAGTTCTTC
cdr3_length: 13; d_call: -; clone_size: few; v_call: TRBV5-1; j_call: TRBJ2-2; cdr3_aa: CASRPGQTGELFF; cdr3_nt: TGCGCCAGCAGACCCGGGCAGACCGGGGAGCTGTTTTTT
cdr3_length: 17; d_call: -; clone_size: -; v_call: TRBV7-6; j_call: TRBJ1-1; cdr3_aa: CASSSYRATVMNTEAFF; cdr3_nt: TGTGCCAGCAGCTCCTATAGGGCGACGGTTATGAACACTGAAGCTTTCTTT
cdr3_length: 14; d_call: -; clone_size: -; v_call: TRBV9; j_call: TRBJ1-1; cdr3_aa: CASSVRSGSTEAFF; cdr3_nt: TGTGCCAGCAGCGTACGGTCAGGAAGCACTGAAGCTTTCTTT
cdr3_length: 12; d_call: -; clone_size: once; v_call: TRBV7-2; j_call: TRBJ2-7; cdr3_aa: CASSLTRYEQYF; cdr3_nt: TGTGCCAGCAGCCTGACTAGATACGAGCAGTACTTC
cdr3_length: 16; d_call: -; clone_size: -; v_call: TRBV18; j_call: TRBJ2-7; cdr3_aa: CASSPPRTVTTYEQYF; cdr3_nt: TGTGCCAGCTCACCACCGAGGACAGTGACCACCTACGAGCAGTACTTC
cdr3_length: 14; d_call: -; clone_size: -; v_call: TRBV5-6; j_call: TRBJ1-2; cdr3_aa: CASSFWGYNYGYTF; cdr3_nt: TGTGCCAGCAGCTTTTGGGGGTATAACTATGGCTACACCTTC
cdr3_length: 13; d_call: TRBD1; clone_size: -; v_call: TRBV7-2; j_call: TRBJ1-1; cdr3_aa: CASKQGIGTEAFF; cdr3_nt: TGTGCCAGCAAACAGGGGATCGGCACTGAAGCTTTCTTT
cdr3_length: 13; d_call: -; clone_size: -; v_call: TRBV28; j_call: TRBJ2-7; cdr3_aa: CASSLGGQYEQYF; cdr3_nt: TGTGCCAGCAGTTTAGGGGGACAATACGAGCAGTACTTC
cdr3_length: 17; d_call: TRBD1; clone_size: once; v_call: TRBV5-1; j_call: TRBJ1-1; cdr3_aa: CASSLNHRGLSNTEAFF; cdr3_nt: TGCGCCAGCAGCTTGAATCACAGGGGGCTCTCGAACACTGAAGCTTTCTTT
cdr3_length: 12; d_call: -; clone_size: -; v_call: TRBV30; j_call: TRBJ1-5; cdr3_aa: CALGGNNQPQHF; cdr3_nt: TGTGCCCTAGGGGGTAACAATCAGCCCCAGCATTTT
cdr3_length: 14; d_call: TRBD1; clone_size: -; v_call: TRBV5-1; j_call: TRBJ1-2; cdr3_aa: CASSLGQGSYGYTF; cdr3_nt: TGCGCCAGCAGCTTGGGACAGGGATCCTATGGCTACACCTTC
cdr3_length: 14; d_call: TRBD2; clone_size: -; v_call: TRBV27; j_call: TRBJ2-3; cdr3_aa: CATTRKVAGDTQYF; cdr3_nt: TGTGCCACCACAAGGAAGGTAGCGGGAGATACGCAGTATTTT
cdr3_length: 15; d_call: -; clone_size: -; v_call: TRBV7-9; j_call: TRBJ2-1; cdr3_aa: CASSFKLQRYNEQFF; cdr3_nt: TGTGCCAGCAGCTTTAAACTACAGAGGTACAATGAGCAGTTCTTC
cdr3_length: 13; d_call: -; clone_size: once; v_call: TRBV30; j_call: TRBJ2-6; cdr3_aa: CAWMSQTANVLTF; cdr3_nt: TGTGCCTGGATGTCGCAAACGGCCAACGTCCTGACTTTC
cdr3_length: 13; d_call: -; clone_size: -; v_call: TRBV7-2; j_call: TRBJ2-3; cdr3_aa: CASSFRDQDTQYF; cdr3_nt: TGTGCCAGCAGCTTTAGAGATCAAGATACGCAGTATTTT
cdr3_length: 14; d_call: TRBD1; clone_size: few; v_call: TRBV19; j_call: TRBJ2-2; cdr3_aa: CASSRDRGTGELFF; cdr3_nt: TGTGCCAGTAGCCGGGACAGGGGCACCGGGGAGCTGTTTTTT
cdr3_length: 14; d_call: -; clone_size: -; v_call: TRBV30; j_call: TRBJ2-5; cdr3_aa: CAWSVRLDQETQYF; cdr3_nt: TGTGCCTGGAGTGTCAGACTAGACCAAGAGACCCAGTACTTC
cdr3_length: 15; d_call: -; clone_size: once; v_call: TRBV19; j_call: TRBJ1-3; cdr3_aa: CASSGPRFSGNTIYF; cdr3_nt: TGTGCCAGTAGTGGGCCGCGCTTCTCTGGAAACACCATATATTTT
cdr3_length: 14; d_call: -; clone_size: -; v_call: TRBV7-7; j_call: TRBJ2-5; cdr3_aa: CASSLAGTKETQYF; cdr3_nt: TGTGCTAGCAGCTTAGCCGGGACAAAAGAGACCCAGTACTTC
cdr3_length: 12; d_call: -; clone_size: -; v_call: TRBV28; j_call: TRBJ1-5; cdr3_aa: CASSGGDQPQHF; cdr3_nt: TGTGCCAGCAGTGGCGGGGATCAGCCCCAGCATTTT
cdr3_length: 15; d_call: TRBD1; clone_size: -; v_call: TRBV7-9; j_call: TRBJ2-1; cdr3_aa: CASSFTGGRRNEQFF; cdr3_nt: TGTGCCAGCAGCTTCACAGGGGGAAGGAGGAATGAGCAGTTCTTC
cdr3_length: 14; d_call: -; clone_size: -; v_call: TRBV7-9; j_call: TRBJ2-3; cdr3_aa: CASSLGGLADTQYF; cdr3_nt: TGTGCCAGCAGCTTAGGTGGGCTCGCAGATACGCAGTATTTT
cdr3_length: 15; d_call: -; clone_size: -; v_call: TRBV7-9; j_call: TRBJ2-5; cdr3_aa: CASSVVRGPGETQYF; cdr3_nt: TGTGCCAGCAGCGTCGTTAGAGGGCCTGGGGAGACCCAGTACTTC
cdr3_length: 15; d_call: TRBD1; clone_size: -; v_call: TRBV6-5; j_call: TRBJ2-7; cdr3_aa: CASRTGTAASYEQYF; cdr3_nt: TGTGCCAGCAGAACCGGGACAGCTGCTTCCTACGAGCAGTACTTC
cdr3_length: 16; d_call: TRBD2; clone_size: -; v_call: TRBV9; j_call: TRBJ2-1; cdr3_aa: CASSVGLAGGENEQFF; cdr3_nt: TGTGCCAGCAGCGTGGGACTAGCGGGGGGAGAGAATGAGCAGTTCTTC
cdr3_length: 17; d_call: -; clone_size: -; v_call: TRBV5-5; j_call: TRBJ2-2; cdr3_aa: CASSLVPGTPRAGELFF; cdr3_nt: TGTGCCAGCAGCTTGGTTCCCGGGACGCCCAGGGCCGGGGAGCTGTTTTTT